This passage covers 12 T cell receptor beta chains from one sample sequenced in a study of blood T cell repertoires in COVID-19. Only in-frame clones appear in the TCRdb table, and some are missing; sequencing was by immunoSEQ multiplex PCR. This sample has just under 350,000 clones, with 65% to 85% found just once. The sample was peripheral blood. These TCRs come from a man aged 25-45 years with active or convalescent COVID-19.

In the case of this clone: The conserved phenylalanine or tryptophan is not found at the CDR3 terminus, so this likely reflects a read error. No DNA is shown, since the ends of the CDR3 on it are uncertain; the CDR3 is the one TCRdb lists. This chain links TRBV5-5 with TRBJ1-3; TRBD1 is taken as the D call from the table, unchecked against the DNA. CDR1 is SGHKS, CDR2 YYEKEE, per germline (reference sequence). A total of 15 residues make up the CDR3, ends included. CDR3 loop: CASSLTPTDVGVGAA.

This clone appeared a single time. The chain recombines TRBV5-4 with TRBJ1-1, with D uncertain. CDR3 size: 14 residues. Trimming removed 3 bases from V and 1 base from J, with 10 bases in between. Germline loops: CDR1 SGHNT, CDR2 YYREEE (reference sequence). The CDR3 DNA reads as TGTGCCAGCAGCTCGTACCGGGGGAACACTGAAGCTTTCTTT. Translating it yields CASSSYRGNTEAFF.

The chain joins TRBV4-3 to TRBJ2-7, with TRBD2 as a possible D gene (6 bases). V lost 3 bases and J lost 7, with 13 bases in between. Looked up from germline, CDR1 is LGHNA and CDR2 is YSLEER. The CDR3 spans 13 residues. The CDR3 protein is CASSQEVGREQYF. The CDR3 nucleotides are TGCGCCAGCAGCCAGGAGGTCGGGAGAGAGCAGTACTTC.

DNA of the CDR3: TGTGCCAGCACCATAGTCCCGGGACAAACCCTGGACACTGAAGCTTTCTTT. Its translation is CASTIVPGQTLDTEAFF. The chain joins TRBV28 to TRBJ1-1; TRBD1 is a possible D gene (6 bases). The V end lost 7 bases, the J end lost 3 bases, and 24 bases lay between the germline ends. CDR3 length: 17 amino acids. Germline assignment: CDR1 MDHEN and CDR2 SYDVKM.

The chain recombines TRBV24-1 with TRBJ1-4; D may be TRBD1 (6 bases). The CDR3 has 13 amino acids. V was cut by 3 bases and J by 5 bases, with 6 bases left in between. The germline V gene has CDR1 KGHDR and CDR2 SFDVKD. CDR3 amino acids: CATSDQGNEKLFF. The CDR3 bases are TGTGCCACCAGTGATCAGGGGAATGAAAAACTGTTTTTT.

The V and J genes are TRBV6-2 or TRBV6-3 and TRBJ2-1; 11 nucleotides line up with TRBD2. The CDR3 runs 16 residues. Trimming took 5 bases from V and 4 from J; bases not matched to a gene: 7. Germline-derived CDR1 and CDR2 are MNHEY and SVGEGT. The CDR3 DNA reads as TGTGCCAGCAGTGGGCACGGGACTAGCGGATACAATGAGCAGTTCTTC. It is translated as CASSGHGTSGYNEQFF.

J is TRBJ2-7 and V is TRBV30; D unclear. V was cut by 2 bases and J by 5 bases, with 13 bases left in between. Germline CDR1 GTSNPN, CDR2 SVGIG (reference sequence). The CDR3 contains 13 residues. For the CDR3, the DNA is TGTGCCTGGAGTTTCAGATCTGGAGACGAGCAGTACTTC. It specifies CAWSFRSGDEQYF.

The V call is TRBV7-2, the J call TRBJ2-3; 8 bases align to TRBD2. CDR1 is SGHTA and CDR2 is FQGNSA in the germline V gene. The CDR3 spans 16 residues. V shed 5 bases, J shed 7 bases, and the junction held 14 bases outside the gene matches. CDR3 sequence (DNA): TGTGCCAGCAGCGCAGCGGGACTAGAGGTCGGGCATACGCAGTATTTT. It is translated as CASSAAGLEVGHTQYF. Supplemented by reference TRBV7-2 and TRBJ2-3, the full variable domain reads GAGVSQSPSNKVTEKGKDVELRCDPISGHTALYWYRQSLGQGLEFLIYFQGNSAPDKSGLPSDRFSAERTGGSVSTLTIQRTQQEDSAVYLCASSAAGLEVGHTQYFGPGTRLTVL.

This clone was seen a handful of times. The chain is built from TRBV5-1 and TRBJ2-1, with D possibly being TRBD1 (6 bases). Germline V lookup: CDR1 SGHRS, CDR2 YFSETQ. V lost 2 bases, J lost 9 bases, and 18 bases lay in between. The CDR3 extends over 15 amino acids. The chain's CDR3 is CASSFGTTGLGEQFF. In DNA form, the CDR3 reads TGCGCCAGCAGCTTTGGGACCACAGGGCTCGGTGAGCAGTTCTTC.

V usage is TRBV7-2 and J usage is TRBJ1-4; TRBD1 agrees at 7 bases. The germline V gene has CDR1 SGHTA and CDR2 FQGNSA. This CDR3 is 16 amino acids long. Germline trimming cut 4 bases from V and 6 bases from J; bases unmatched to any gene: 11. CDR3 region: CASSWDSPERHEKLFF. DNA of the CDR3: TGTGCCAGCAGCTGGGACAGCCCGGAACGACATGAAAAACTGTTTTTT.

The genes are TRBV4-1 and TRBJ2-5; tentatively, D is TRBD2 (5 bases). CDR1 and CDR2 from the germline V gene are MGHRA and YSYEKL. This CDR3 comprises 15 residues. V was clipped by 0 bases and J by 4 bases, with 12 bases between them. The CDR3 DNA is TGCGCCAGCAGCCAAGACCCGGGGAAGGGAGAGACCCAGTACTTC. This gives the protein CASSQDPGKGETQYF.

The table lists this clone with a few counts. The chain combines TRBV7-3 with TRBJ2-3; D might be TRBD2 (5 bases). The V end was cut by 5 bases, the J end by 9 bases, with 12 bases between. Germline assignment: CDR1 SGHTA and CDR2 FQGTGA. CDR3 size: 12 residues. DNA of the CDR3: TGTGCCAGCAGCCTGGACGGGATAACGCAGTATTTT. It encodes CASSLDGITQYF.